This T cell receptor beta chain was recovered during a study of shared T cell receptors in the human thymus. From germline, CDR1 is SGHTA and CDR2 FQGNSA. Trimming left V 6 bases short and J 1 base short, with 18 bases between. The CDR3 consists of 16 residues. TCRdb keeps only in-frame clones here, not all; method: immunoSEQ multiplex PCR. The sample has roughly 710,000 clones, 70% to 90% seen once. These records were also assigned to another study, of human thymus T cells.

This TCR derives from a girl less than two years old with a congenital heart defect. The chain carries TRBV7-2 and TRBJ1-2, with a weak D call TRBD1 (6 bases). Material: thymocytes. The DNA for the CDR3 is TGTGCCAGCAGACCTCGGACAGTTACGAATAACTATGGCTACACCTTC. This sequence encodes CASRPRTVTNNYGYTF.